This T cell receptor (beta chain) is from a study of cytomegalovirus exposure and HLA in healthy donors. Researchers ran the PCR with 60 Vbeta and 13 Jbeta primers. The method was immunoSEQ multiplex PCR; TCRdb's version includes in-frame clones alone and lacks a portion of them. The sample consists of some 150,000 clones, 60% to 80% of them appearing once. This clone has a single count. Trimming cost V 0 bases and J 1 base; bases outside gene matches: 5. This CDR3 comprises 16 residues. Germline V CDR1 and CDR2: LGHNA, YSLEER. The chain uses TRBV4-3 and TRBJ2-7; the match to TRBD1 covers 8 bases. This clonotype originated in a man aged 35 to 55 in good health and CMV-seronegative. The specimen was PBMCs. CDR3 coding DNA: TGCGCCAGCAGCCAAGACCGGACAGGGATTTCCTACGAGCAGTACTTC. It is translated as CASSQDRTGISYEQYF.